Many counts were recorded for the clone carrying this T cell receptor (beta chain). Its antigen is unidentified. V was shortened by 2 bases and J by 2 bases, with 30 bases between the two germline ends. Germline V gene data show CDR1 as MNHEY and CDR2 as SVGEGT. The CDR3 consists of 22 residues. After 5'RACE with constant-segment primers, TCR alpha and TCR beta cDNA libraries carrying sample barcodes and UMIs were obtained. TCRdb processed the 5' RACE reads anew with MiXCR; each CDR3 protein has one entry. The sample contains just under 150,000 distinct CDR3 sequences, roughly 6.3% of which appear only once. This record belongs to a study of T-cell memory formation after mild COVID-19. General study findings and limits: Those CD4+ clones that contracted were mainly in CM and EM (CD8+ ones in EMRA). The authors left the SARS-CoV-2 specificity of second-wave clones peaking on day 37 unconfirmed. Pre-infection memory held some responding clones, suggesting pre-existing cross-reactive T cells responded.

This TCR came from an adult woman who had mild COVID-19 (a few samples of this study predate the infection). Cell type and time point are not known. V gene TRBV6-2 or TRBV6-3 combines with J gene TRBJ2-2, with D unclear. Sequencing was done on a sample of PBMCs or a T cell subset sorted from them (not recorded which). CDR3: CASSYLLEFWVAVPTNTGELFF. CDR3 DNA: TGTGCCAGCAGTTACCTGCTGGAATTTTGGGTTGCAGTTCCCACAAACACCGGGGAGCTGTTTTTT.